This T cell receptor beta chain was found in a study of blood T cell repertoires in COVID-19 (dated by TCRdb to the early 2020s). Turning to the overall study: Samples from collaborators originated in the United States, Italy and Spain and spanned both the acute and convalescent phases of COVID-19. The material from the prospective study consisted of cDNA or gDNA derived from T cells, B-cell-depleted T cells, or PBMCs. The dataset comprised deeply sampled blood TCRbeta repertoires from subjects exposed to, actively infected with, or recovered from COVID-19. The repertoires were released in a freely available public database meant as a resource for research on the immune response to SARS-CoV-2. Samples were obtained from the ongoing ImmuneRACE study (first 160 participants) and from 1,200 or so subjects provided by 6 global collaborators. A de-identified subject ID, COVID-19 status, age in years and sex were almost always included in the sample metadata. Where HLA class I and class II types were available, the types were taken from metadata supplied by the sample provider, not from assay-based typing.

Whole blood was collected in K2EDTA tubes by collaborating institutions according to the institutions' own protocols. For TCRbeta analysis, collaborator samples were shipped as frozen whole blood, as isolated PBMCs, or as DNA extracted from either sample type. Measured from the cysteine to the phenylalanine, the CDR3 is 15 residues long. Only the CDR3 portion is preserved as DNA: 45 bases, with reading frame beginning at the first base. At the junction V is shortened by 1 base and J by 6 bases, with 13 bases in between. CDR1 is given as SNHLY and CDR2 as FYNNEI, both from the germline V gene. TCRbeta CDR3 regions were amplified from genomic DNA using the immunoSEQ Assay, a bias-controlled multiplex PCR. The paper's data handling went like this. Within the assay, amplification of reference gene primers was used to estimate how many nucleated cells each sample contained. Sequence reads were collapsed and filtered to measure the absolute abundance of every unique TCRbeta CDR3 rearrangement. For each sample, productive Simpson clonality was calculated as the square root of Simpson's diversity index across productive rearrangements. TCRdb retrieved this table from immuneACCESS and kept in-frame rearrangements only. Not all clones are present; in checked studies, unresolved V genes account for under half, and no reason is known for the remainder. V and J calls and clone size are copied from that table; D and trimming were computed from the DNA. Counted in this sample were tens of thousands of clones; about 82% of them appeared once. The top ten clones comprise over 15% of the sample.

To note about this clone: The antigen it recognizes is unknown. The input lacks base qualities; no much larger clone sits a single base away.

The research as a whole found: Clinical and demographic metadata were provided uncurated, with the amount varying by source and participant.

The V and J genes are TRBV2 and TRBJ2-4, with the identity of the D gene unclear. The origin of this receptor is a woman in her sixties or seventies with acute or convalescent COVID-19. The sequenced sample was peripheral blood. The CDR3 protein is CASSEEQASSNIQYF. The sequence in DNA is TGTGCCAGCAGTGAAGAGCAGGCGTCGTCAAACATTCAGTACTTC.